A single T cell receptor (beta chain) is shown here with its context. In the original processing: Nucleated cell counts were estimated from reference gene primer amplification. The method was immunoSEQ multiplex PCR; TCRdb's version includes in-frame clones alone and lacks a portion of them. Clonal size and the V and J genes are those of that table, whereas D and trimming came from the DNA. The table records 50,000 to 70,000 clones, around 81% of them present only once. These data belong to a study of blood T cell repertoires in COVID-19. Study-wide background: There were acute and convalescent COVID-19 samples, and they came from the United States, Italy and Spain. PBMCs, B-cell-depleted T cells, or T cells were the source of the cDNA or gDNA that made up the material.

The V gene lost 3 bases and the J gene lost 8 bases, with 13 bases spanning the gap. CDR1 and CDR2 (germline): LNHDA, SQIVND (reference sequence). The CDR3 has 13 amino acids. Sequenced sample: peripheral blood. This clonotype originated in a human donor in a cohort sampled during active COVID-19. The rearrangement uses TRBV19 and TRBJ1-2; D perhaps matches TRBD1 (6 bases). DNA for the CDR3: TGTGCCAGTAGTATGGGAGGGGGTAAAGGCTACACCTTC. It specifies CASSMGGGKGYTF.